These 10 T cell receptor beta chains were sequenced from one sample in a study of regulatory T cells in long-lasting Graves disease. Arm-PCR of CDR3 regions with iRepertoire HTBI primers generated TCR beta libraries. One entry per CDR3 protein results from TCRdb running MiXCR on the multiplex PCR reads. The table lists 400,000 to 500,000 distinct CDR3 sequences, approximately 15% of them singletons. Described time point: newly diagnosed GD, antithyroid drugs for less than 3 months. From RNA extracted from PBMCs, the TCR library was made. This sample was also put to use in a study of T cells in Graves' hyperthyroidism and ophthalmopathy.

The specimen was peripheral blood mononuclear cells (PBMCs), collected at new diagnosis, from a patient treated with antithyroid drugs. The source is a woman aged 35 to 49 with Graves disease.

This clonotype was observed many times. The DNA of the CDR3 is TGTGCCAGCAGTCAGGGACAGATCTCCTACGAGCAGTACTTC. It encodes CASSQGQISYEQYF. The chain carries TRBV3-1 and TRBJ2-7; 7 nucleotides line up with TRBD1. Germline CDR1 is LGHDT and CDR2 is YNNKEL (reference sequence). CDR3 length: 14 amino acids. V lost 6 bases and J lost 0; bases outside the gene matches: 5.

Remarks on this clonotype: It is likely a read error: a sequence one base away is far more abundant. The chain employs TRBV11-1 and TRBJ1-1; 11 positions agree with TRBD1. The CDR3 is 15 residues long. Germline V gene lookup returns CDR1 SGHAT and CDR2 FQDESV (reference sequence). As DNA, the CDR3 is TGTGTCAGCACCCTGATGGGACAGGGGGACACTGAAGCTTTCTTT. Translation: CVSTLMGQGDTEAFF. The whole variable domain, remainder taken from reference TRBV11-1 and TRBJ1-1, is EAEVAQSPRYKITEKSQAVAFWCDPISGHATLYWYRQILGQGPELLVQFQDESVVDDSQLPKDRFSAERLKGVDSTLKIQPAELGDSAMYLCVSTLMGQGDTEAFFGQGTRLTVV.

The sample holds many counts of this clonotype. This chain connects TRBV6-2 or TRBV6-3 to TRBJ2-1; unclear D gene. The CDR3 is made up of 14 amino acids. Germline values: CDR1 MNHEY, CDR2 SVGEGT. The germline V and J ends were trimmed by 6 bases and 1 base, with 10 bases remaining between them. CDR3 region: CASSPIGSYNEQFF. For the CDR3, the DNA is TGTGCCAGCAGCCCGATTGGGTCCTACAATGAGCAGTTCTTC.

This clonotype was counted at least ten times. The chain has TRBV11-3 and TRBJ1-1; D not resolved. Trimming removed 4 bases from V and 3 bases from J, with 9 bases in between. The CDR3 has 13 residues. Germline-derived CDR1 and CDR2 are SGHNT and YENEEA. Here the CDR3 DNA reads TGTGCCAGCAGCTCTGAGGGTTACACTGAAGCTTTCTTT. Translation gives CASSSEGYTEAFF. Based on the CDR3 plus reference TRBV11-3 and TRBJ1-1, the full variable domain is EAGVVQSPRYKIIEKKQPVAFWCNPISGHNTLYWYLQNLGQGPELLIRYENEEAVDDSQLPKDRFSAERLKGVDSTLKIQPAELGDSAVYLCASSSEGYTEAFFGQGTRLTVV.

V is TRBV15 and J is TRBJ2-4, with 7 positions matching TRBD1. With V trimmed by 4 bases and J by 4 bases, 1 base remained unmatched. The CDR3 covers 13 residues. Per germline, CDR1 LNHNV and CDR2 YYDKDF (reference sequence). CDR3 DNA sequence: TGTGCCACCAGCAACAGGGGTAAAAACATTCAGTACTTC. Translated, it gives CATSNRGKNIQYF.

This clonotype was seen a handful of times. The chain joins TRBV2 to TRBJ2-2; TRBD1 aligns across 8 bases. Germline trimming cut 10 bases from V and 13 bases from J; bases unmatched to any gene: 14. In germline, CDR1 is SNHLY, CDR2 FYNNEI. This CDR3 comprises 13 residues. The CDR3 DNA reads as TGTGCCACCCAAGACAGGGGCCACTCGTGGCTGTTTTTT. Amino acid sequence: CATQDRGHSWLFF.

There are a few counts of this clonotype. The chain couples TRBV19 to TRBJ2-2, with D perhaps TRBD2 (5 bases). Per the germline V gene, CDR1 is LNHDA and CDR2 is SQIVND (reference sequence). The V gene lost 5 bases and the J gene lost 1 base, with 14 bases spanning the gap. The CDR3 is 16 amino acids. CDR3 sequence: CASSEGAGLNTGELFF. The DNA for the CDR3 is TGTGCCAGTAGTGAGGGTGCCGGGTTGAACACCGGGGAGCTGTTTTTT.

The chain recombines TRBV19 with TRBJ2-1, with D possibly matching TRBD2 (6 bases). Germline V gene sequence: CDR1 LNHDA, CDR2 SQIVND (reference sequence). CDR3 length: 13 residues. The V end lost 9 bases, the J end lost 7 bases, and 16 bases lay between the germline ends. The CDR3 reads CASRTSGGNEQFF. Written as DNA, the CDR3 is TGTGCCAGCCGAACCAGTGGAGGGAATGAGCAGTTCTTC.

This clonotype has more than one count but fewer than ten. This rearrangement joins TRBV19 to TRBJ2-7, with no clear D. CDR3 length equals 12 residues. Germline loops: CDR1 LNHDA, CDR2 SQIVND (reference sequence). V was shortened by 3 bases and J by 4 bases, with 7 bases between the two germline ends. CDR3 sequence: CASSIFGYEQYF. DNA for the CDR3: TGTGCCAGTAGTATTTTTGGATACGAGCAGTACTTC. Full variable domain (rest looked up from reference TRBV19 and TRBJ2-7): DGGITQSPKYLFRKEGQNVTLSCEQNLNHDAMYWYRQDPGQGLRLIYYSQIVNDFQKGDIAEGYSVSREKKESFPLTVTSAQKNPTAFYLCASSIFGYEQYFGPGTRLTVT.

The sample holds many counts of this clonotype. The chain has TRBV11-3 and TRBJ2-3; 7 positions match TRBD2. CDR1 and CDR2 from the germline V gene are SGHNT and YENEEA. The V gene end was trimmed by 1 base and the J gene end by 5 bases; junction bases not matched to a gene: 9. The CDR3 is 16 amino acids. The CDR3 loop reads CASSLGRGSVVDTQYF. CDR3 coding DNA: TGTGCCAGCAGCTTAGGCCGCGGGAGTGTAGTAGATACGCAGTATTTT.